A selection of T cell receptor beta chains follows, all from one sample in a study of blood T cell repertoires in COVID-19. Profiled with immunoSEQ multiplex PCR; TCRdb holds only in-frame clones, not every one. The sample contains some 220,000 clones, approximately 78% of which appear only once. The sample comprised peripheral blood. The receptor source for this set is a woman between 65 and 79 years old with COVID-19, enrolled during active disease. CDR3s include the opening cysteine and the closing phenylalanine or tryptophan. D genes are given only for firm matches. Clone size, where shown, is once, few, many, or a class for clones that have expanded.

j_call v_call d_call clone_size cdr3_nt cdr3_aa
TRBJ2-1 TRBV24-1 . . TGTGCCACCAGTGACCCCGGCCCGGCTAGAGAGCAGTTCTTC CATSDPGPAREQFF
TRBJ2-7 TRBV29-1 . . TGCAGCGTTGGTTTACTTTACGAGCAGTACTTC CSVGLLYEQYF
TRBJ2-5 TRBV28 . . TGTGCCAGCGGGGAAAGGAGGGAGACCCAGTACTTC CASGERRETQYF
TRBJ2-5 TRBV2 . . TGTGCCAGCAGTGAAGCTAAGAGGGCCCAGTACTTC CASSEAKRAQYF
TRBJ1-2 TRBV9 . . TGTGCCAGCAGCGCCCAGGGACAATCTAACTATGGCTACACCTTC CASSAQGQSNYGYTF
TRBJ1-6 TRBV27 . . TGTGCCAGCAGTTTGGGCGGGGGAGATTCACCCCTCCACTTT CASSLGGGDSPLHF
TRBJ1-2 TRBV19 . . TGTGCCAGTAGTATCCGGGATAACTATGGCTACACCTTC CASSIRDNYGYTF
TRBJ1-2 TRBV9 . . TGTGCCAGCAGCGTCACGGGTGACTATGGCTACACCTTC CASSVTGDYGYTF
TRBJ1-5 TRBV7-2 . . TGTGCCAGCAGCTTACGTCAGGGGACGGGGAATCAGCCCCAGCATTTT CASSLRQGTGNQPQHF
TRBJ1-2 TRBV7-9 . . TGTGCCAGCAGCTTAGGAGGGTTCTATGGCTACACCTTC CASSLGGFYGYTF
TRBJ2-1 TRBV30 TRBD2 . TGTGCCTGGAGTGTACCTAGTACTTCACTAGCGATCAATGAGCAGTTCTTC CAWSVPSTSLAINEQFF
TRBJ2-1 TRBV7-2 . . TGTGCCAGCAGCTTAGCTGGATCCCGAGAGGAGTTCTTC CASSLAGSREEFF
TRBJ2-3 TRBV21-1 . . TGTGCCAGAGCTCGGGACACAAATCGCCGGGACACAGATACGCAGTATTTT CARARDTNRRDTDTQYF
TRBJ2-7 TRBV10-3 TRBD2 . TGTGCCATCAGTCCTATAGCGGGAGTGAGTGAGCAGTACTTC CAISPIAGVSEQYF
TRBJ1-1 TRBV2 . once TGTGCCAGCAGTCTATGGCTGACAGGCGCGGACACTGAAGCTTTCTTT CASSLWLTGADTEAFF
TRBJ2-3 TRBV28 TRBD1 . TGTGCCAGCGCCTCGGCGGGACAGGGGGCCGCAGATACGCAGTATTTT CASASAGQGAADTQYF
TRBJ2-2 TRBV7-9 . few TGTGCCCCAGCCTACTGGGGGGGCAACACCGGGGAGCTGTTTTTT CAPAYWGGNTGELFF
TRBJ2-7 TRBV6-5 . . TGTGCCAGCAGTTACCCCGAGAGCGGTACCTACGAGCAGTACTTC CASSYPESGTYEQYF
TRBJ1-1 TRBV28 . . TGTGCCAGCAGATACCCTGGAGGGGCTTATGGCACTGAAGCTTTCTTT CASRYPGGAYGTEAFF
TRBJ1-2 TRBV29-1 TRBD1 few TGCAGCGTTACTGGACAGGGTAGGCTCTATGGCTACACCTTC CSVTGQGRLYGYTF
TRBJ1-1 TRBV29-1 . . TGCAGCGTTGATCCGGAGCAGGCTTTCTTT CSVDPEQAFF
TRBJ1-6 TRBV15 . few TGTGCCAGCGGCCAAGGTTCCAATTCACCCCTCCACTTT CASGQGSNSPLHF
TRBJ2-5 TRBV4-2 TRBD2 few TGTGCCAGCAGACGGGGACTAGCCTACCAAGAGACCCAGTACTTC CASRRGLAYQETQYF
TRBJ2-7 TRBV14 . few TGTGCCAGCAGCCTGGGTCAGGGCCCCTACGAGCAGTACTTC CASSLGQGPYEQYF
TRBJ1-6 TRBV27 TRBD1 . TGTGCCAGCAGAGGACAGGGAGATTCACCCCTCCACTTT CASRGQGDSPLHF
TRBJ2-1 TRBV7-2 . . TGTGCCAGCAGCCCTGCTAGCAGGGAGCAGTTCTTC CASSPASREQFF
TRBJ2-1 TRBV7-9 . . TGTGCCAGCAGCCCCGCTCCGGGAGTATTAGGCAATGAGCAGTTCTTC CASSPAPGVLGNEQFF
TRBJ1-5 TRBV30 . . TGTGCCTGGAGTGAGGGAGCGAAGAGGAATCAGCCCCAGCATTTT CAWSEGAKRNQPQHF